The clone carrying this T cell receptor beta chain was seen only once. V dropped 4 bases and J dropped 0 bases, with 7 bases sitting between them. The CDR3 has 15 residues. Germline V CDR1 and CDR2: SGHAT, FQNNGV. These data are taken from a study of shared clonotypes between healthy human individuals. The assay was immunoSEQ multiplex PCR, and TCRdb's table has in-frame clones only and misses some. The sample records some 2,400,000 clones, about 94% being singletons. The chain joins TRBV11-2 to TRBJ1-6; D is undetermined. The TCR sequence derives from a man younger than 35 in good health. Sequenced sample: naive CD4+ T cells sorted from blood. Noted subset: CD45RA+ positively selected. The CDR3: CASSYASSYNSPLHF. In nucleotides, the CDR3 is TGTGCCAGCAGCTATGCCAGCTCCTATAATTCACCCCTCCACTTT.